These 8 T cell receptor beta chains share one sample of origin, sequenced in a study of CD8+CD57+ T cells in acquired aplastic anemia (dated by TCRdb to 2016 to 2018). The sequencing machine was an Illumina HiSeq 2000. TCR beta VDJ combination and CDR3 sequence profiling used genomic DNA as the template. In TCRdb, the public reads were trimmed at Q25 with fastp and aligned with MiXCR, with productive beta chains retained. Rows are combined by CDR3 protein, so each entry shows the most common genes and DNA. Within this sample are 190,000 or so distinct CDR3 sequences, with about 59% of them counted one time only. Roughly 29% of the sample goes to the ten largest clones. The specimen sequenced was sorted CD4+, CD8+, or CD8+CD57+ T cells (not recorded which) from PBMCs. The receptors were gathered from a human donor in good health.

The CDR3 spells CASSPRLLAGGYNEQFF. The CDR3 nucleotides are TGTGCCAGCAGCCCCCGCTTGTTAGCGGGGGGCTACAATGAGCAGTTCTTC. The gene calls are TRBV7-8 and TRBJ2-1, with 10 bases lining up with TRBD2. The J segment lost 3 bases and the V segment lost 5 bases, leaving 10 bases of the junction unmatched. This CDR3 spans 17 amino acids. From germline, CDR1 is SGHVS and CDR2 FQNEAQ.

This clonotype came up many times. The V and J genes are TRBV6-5 and TRBJ1-2; the D gene is possibly TRBD1 (6 bases). V was shortened by 0 bases and J by 2 bases, with 13 bases between the two germline ends. Germline CDR1 MNHEY, CDR2 SVGAGI. This CDR3 region has 16 residues. The DNA for the CDR3 is TGTGCCAGCAGTTACTCGTTCCCCGGGACAAACTATGGCTACACCTTC. Residues: CASSYSFPGTNYGYTF.

The V and J genes are TRBV7-2 and TRBJ2-7; D may be TRBD1 (6 bases). The V gene lost 5 bases and the J gene lost 3 bases, with 20 bases spanning the gap. The germline V gene has CDR1 SGHTA and CDR2 FQGNSA. This CDR3 spans 16 amino acids. In DNA, the CDR3 is TGTGCCAGCAGCCGGTACACCGGGACATCAGACTACGAGCAGTACTTC. Amino acid sequence: CASSRYTGTSDYEQYF.

The V and J genes are TRBV29-1 and TRBJ1-3; D call uncertain. Germline lookup yields CDR1 SQVTM and CDR2 ANQGSEA. There are 11 residues in the CDR3. Trimming took 6 bases from V and 0 from J, leaving 3 bases between them. The CDR3 sequence is CSVLSGNTIYF. For the CDR3, the DNA is TGCAGCGTGCTCTCTGGAAACACCATATATTTT.

The sample holds a few counts of this clonotype. CDR3 sequence (DNA): TGCGCCAGCAGCTTGGGGCAGGGTACTTCACCCCTCCACTTT. Translated, it gives CASSLGQGTSPLHF. The chain recombines TRBV5-1 with TRBJ1-6; D possibly corresponds to TRBD1 (5 bases). The CDR3 runs 14 residues. The germline V gene has CDR1 SGHRS and CDR2 YFSETQ. V dropped 0 bases and J dropped 9 bases, with 10 bases sitting between them.

The J gene is TRBJ2-1, the V gene TRBV20-1; no clear D. This CDR3 has 13 residues. V shed 0 bases and J shed 7 bases, with 10 bases lying between them. Looked up from germline, CDR1 is DFQATT and CDR2 is SNEGSKA (reference sequence). DNA of the CDR3: TGCAGTGCTAGAGAGGTCAATTTGAATGAGCAGTTCTTC. It is translated as CSAREVNLNEQFF.

In its sample, this clonotype was seen a few times. The chain carries TRBV9 and TRBJ2-1; 11 bases are shared with TRBD2. Unmatched junction bases numbered 10, after V lost 6 bases and J lost 2 bases. Germline V lookup: CDR1 SGDLS, CDR2 YYNGEE. The CDR3 is made up of 17 amino acids. The CDR3 here is CASTPHSGGVPYNEQFF. CDR3 nucleotide sequence: TGTGCCAGCACCCCACATAGCGGGGGGGTCCCCTACAATGAGCAGTTCTTC.

This chain uses TRBV10-1 with TRBJ2-7; 7 bases are shared with TRBD2. Per the germline V gene, CDR1 is WNHNN and CDR2 is SYGVQD (reference sequence). The CDR3 covers 13 residues. J was trimmed by 3 bases and V by 8 bases; bases with no gene match: 7. CDR3 amino acids: CASVASGRYEQYF. CDR3 bases: TGCGCCAGCGTGGCTAGCGGTCGCTACGAGCAGTACTTC.